This T cell receptor (beta chain) was sequenced in a study of T-cell reconstitution after alpha-beta-depleted transplantation in children. Trimming stripped 0 bases from V and 6 bases from J, with 15 bases between. The V gene's germline CDR1 is DFQATT and CDR2 SNEGSKA (reference sequence). The CDR3 consists of 15 residues. Unique molecular identifiers tagged the TCRbeta library. TCRdb re-called the PCR reads with MiXCR, one entry per CDR3 protein. Of around 380,000 distinct CDR3 sequences listed, approximately 10% are singletons. This TCR derives from a human donor who donated a stem cell graft to a child with acute myeloid leukemia. The sample in question was PBMCs from the stem cell graft donor, obtained from the stem cell graft. This chain joins TRBV20-1 and TRBJ2-1; maybe TRBD2 (5 bases). The CDR3 DNA sequence: TGCAGTGCTAGAGACGCGGCTAGCTCACGCAATGAGCAGTTCTTC. It specifies CSARDAASSRNEQFF.